This is a list of T cell receptor beta chains from one sample in a study of blood T cell repertoires in COVID-19. Some clones are missing from TCRdb's copy, which holds only in-frame ones; the method was immunoSEQ multiplex PCR. The data contain under 200,000 clones, about 80% of them singletons. The sequencing sample was made of PBMCs or T cells enriched from blood (not recorded which). The receptors were sampled from a woman aged 55 to 70 with acute COVID-19. Both conserved end residues are part of each CDR3. A D gene is named only where the DNA matches it firmly.

v_call cdr3_length d_call cdr3_aa
TRBV5-4 15 TRBD1 CASSPGGQGNTEAFF
TRBV11-2 13 - CASSLGTEYGYTF
TRBV7-9 14 - CASGEGQYNSPLHF
TRBV19 15 - CASSFQGGEQETQYF
TRBV3-1/TRBV3-2 17 - CASSQEFRNSSGNTIYF
TRBV28 16 TRBD1 CASTPFRTGGADTQYF
TRBV5-6 19 TRBD1 CASSLRHLEEGQVYGELFF
TRBV3-1/TRBV3-2 17 - CASSQDWPRRNNQPQHF
TRBV7-9 15 TRBD2 CASSWTSGSLETQYF
TRBV4-3 15 TRBD1 CASSQDGSGGNEQFF
TRBV19 21 - CASSIVCYAEGILDNTGELFF
TRBV7-2 11 - CASSSREEQYF
TRBV18 13 - CASSPNRDAEAFF
TRBV15 13 - CATSRERWHGYTF
TRBV15 17 - CATSSDNRATFGSPLHF
TRBV3-1/TRBV3-2 15 TRBD2 CASSPGGWNTGELFF
TRBV4-3 19 - CASSQDFFGAGHMNTEAFF
TRBV9 14 TRBD1 CASSVDRGLYGYTF
TRBV7-2 12 - CASSLRGRGYTF
TRBV2 14 - CASSAARNYNEQFF
TRBV11-2 15 - CASSSGLTGNTEAFF
TRBV7-9 13 - CASKNRVNTEAFF
TRBV12-3/TRBV12-4 11 TRBD1 CASSDRGWAFF
TRBV6-5 12 - CATRGAVEKLFF
TRBV10-3 14 - CAISESAGGQPQHF
TRBV4-3 16 - CASSQDSSGFTDTQYF
TRBV7-9 17 TRBD2 CASSYRGGRSLTGELFF
TRBV5-5 14 - CASSLPQGKVEQYF
TRBV28 13 - CASSLSGINTQYF
TRBV2 16 - CASTRDSSAVNEKLFF
TRBV19 14 - CASSKTTSNQPQHF
TRBV9 15 - CASSVASGRGYEQYF
TRBV5-1 14 TRBD1 CASSPGQGGTEAFF
TRBV24-1 15 TRBD2 CATSESLAGGDEQFF
TRBV7-8 13 - CASSGSRVQPQHF
TRBV6-5 13 - CASTPHPVYGYTF
TRBV4-2 15 - CASSQDLGVGSPLHF
TRBV29-1 14 TRBD1 CSAGTGSGIAELFF
TRBV13 18 TRBD1 CASRYLDRASSGANVLTF
TRBV5-5 15 TRBD1 CASSLDRGGNQPQHF
TRBV9 13 - CASSVAEAETQYF
TRBV9 16 TRBD1 CASTQDRGTNTGELFF
TRBV6-5 12 - CASTSGGQGYTF
TRBV11-2 12 TRBD1 CASSLSDRVNTF
TRBV29-1 11 TRBD1 CSVGTDEKLFF
TRBV14 15 TRBD2 CASSQAVSGYNEQFF
TRBV3-1/TRBV3-2 11 - CASSHVDEQFF
TRBV5-6 13 - CASSFPVNTEAFF
TRBV7-2 15 - CASSLGGPRTYEQYF
TRBV5-6 16 TRBD1 CASSLAGQGDVSGYTF
TRBV27 16 TRBD1 CASSFLDRGRTDTQYF
TRBV19 17 TRBD1 CASSKRVTGGSRETQYF